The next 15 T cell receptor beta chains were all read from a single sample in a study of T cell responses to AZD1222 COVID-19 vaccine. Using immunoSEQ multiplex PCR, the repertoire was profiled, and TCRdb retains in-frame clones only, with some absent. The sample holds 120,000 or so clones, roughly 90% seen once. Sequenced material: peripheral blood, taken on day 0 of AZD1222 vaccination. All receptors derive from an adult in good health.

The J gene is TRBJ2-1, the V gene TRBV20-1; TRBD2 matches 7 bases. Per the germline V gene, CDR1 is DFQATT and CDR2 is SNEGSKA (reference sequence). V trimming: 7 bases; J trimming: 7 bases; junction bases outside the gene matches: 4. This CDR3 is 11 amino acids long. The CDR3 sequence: CSGTRGNEQFF. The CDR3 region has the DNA TGCAGTGGGACTAGGGGTAATGAGCAGTTCTTC.

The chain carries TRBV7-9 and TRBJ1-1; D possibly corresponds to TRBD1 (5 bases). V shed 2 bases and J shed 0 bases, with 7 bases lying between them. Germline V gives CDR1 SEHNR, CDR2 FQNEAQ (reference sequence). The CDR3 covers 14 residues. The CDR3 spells CASSLQGLNTEAFF. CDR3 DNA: TGTGCCAGCAGCTTACAGGGATTGAACACTGAAGCTTTCTTT.

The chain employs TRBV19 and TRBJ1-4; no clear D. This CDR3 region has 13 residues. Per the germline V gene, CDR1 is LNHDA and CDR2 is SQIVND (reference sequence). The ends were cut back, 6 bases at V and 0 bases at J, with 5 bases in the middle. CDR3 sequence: CASRSATNEKLFF. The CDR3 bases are TGTGCCAGTAGGAGCGCAACTAATGAAAAACTGTTTTTT.

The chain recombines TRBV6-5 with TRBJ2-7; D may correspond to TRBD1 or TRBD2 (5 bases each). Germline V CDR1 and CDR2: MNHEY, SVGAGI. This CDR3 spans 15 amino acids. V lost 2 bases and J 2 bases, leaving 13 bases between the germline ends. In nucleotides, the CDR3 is TGTGCCAGCAGTTACGGAACCGGGGCAGCCTACGAGCAGTACTTC. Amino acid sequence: CASSYGTGAAYEQYF.

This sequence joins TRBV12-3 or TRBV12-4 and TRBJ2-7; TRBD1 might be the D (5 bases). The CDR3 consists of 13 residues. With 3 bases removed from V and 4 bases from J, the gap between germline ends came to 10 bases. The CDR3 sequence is CASSFGRAYEQYF. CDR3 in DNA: TGTGCCAGCAGTTTCGGCAGGGCGTACGAGCAGTACTTC.

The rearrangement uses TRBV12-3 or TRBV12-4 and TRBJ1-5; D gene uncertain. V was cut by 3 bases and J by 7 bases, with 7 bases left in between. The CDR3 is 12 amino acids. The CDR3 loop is CASSFSSQPQHF. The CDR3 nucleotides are TGTGCCAGCAGTTTTTCGTCCCAGCCCCAGCATTTT.

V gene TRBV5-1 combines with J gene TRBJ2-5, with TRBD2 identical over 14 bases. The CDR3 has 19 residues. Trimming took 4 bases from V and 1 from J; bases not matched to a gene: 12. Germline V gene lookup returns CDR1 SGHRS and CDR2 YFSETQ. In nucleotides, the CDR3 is TGCGCCAGCAGCCTGGACAAGGGACTAGCGGGAGTCTCCCAAGAGACCCAGTACTTC. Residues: CASSLDKGLAGVSQETQYF.

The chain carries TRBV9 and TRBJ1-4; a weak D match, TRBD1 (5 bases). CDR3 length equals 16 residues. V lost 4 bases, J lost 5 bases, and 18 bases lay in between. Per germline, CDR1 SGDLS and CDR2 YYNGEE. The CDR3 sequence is CASSPRTGGVNEKLFF. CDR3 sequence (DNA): TGTGCCAGCAGCCCACGAACTGGGGGAGTAAATGAAAAACTGTTTTTT. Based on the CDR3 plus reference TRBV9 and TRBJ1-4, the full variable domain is DSGVTQTPKHLITATGQRVTLRCSPRSGDLSVYWYQQSLDQGLQFLIQYYNGEERAKGNILERFSAQQFPDLHSELNLSSLELGDSALYFCASSPRTGGVNEKLFFGSGTQLSVL.

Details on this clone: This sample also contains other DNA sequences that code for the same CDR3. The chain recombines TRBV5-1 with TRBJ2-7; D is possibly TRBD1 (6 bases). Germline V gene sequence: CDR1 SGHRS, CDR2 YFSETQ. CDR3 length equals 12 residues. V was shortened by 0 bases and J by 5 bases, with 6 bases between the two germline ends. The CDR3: CASSLDRDEQYF. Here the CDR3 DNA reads TGCGCCAGCAGCTTGGACAGGGACGAGCAGTACTTC.

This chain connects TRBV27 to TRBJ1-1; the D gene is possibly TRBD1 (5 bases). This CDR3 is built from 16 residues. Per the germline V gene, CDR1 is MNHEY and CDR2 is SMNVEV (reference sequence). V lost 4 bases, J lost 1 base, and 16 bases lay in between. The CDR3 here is CASSSRKTAKNTEAFF. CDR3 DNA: TGTGCCAGCAGTTCCCGGAAGACAGCGAAGAACACTGAAGCTTTCTTT.

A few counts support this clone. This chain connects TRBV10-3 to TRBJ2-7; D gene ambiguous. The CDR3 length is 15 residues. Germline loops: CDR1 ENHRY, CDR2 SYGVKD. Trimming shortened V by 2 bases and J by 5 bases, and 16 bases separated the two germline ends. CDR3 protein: CAISEGPLGFHEQYF. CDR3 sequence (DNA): TGTGCCATCAGTGAGGGCCCGTTGGGGTTCCACGAGCAGTACTTC.

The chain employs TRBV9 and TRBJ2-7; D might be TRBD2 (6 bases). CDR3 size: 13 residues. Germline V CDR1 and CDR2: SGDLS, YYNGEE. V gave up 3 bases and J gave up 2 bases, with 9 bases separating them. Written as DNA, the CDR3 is TGTGCCAGCAGCGAGGGACTGGCCTACGAGCAGTACTTC. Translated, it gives CASSEGLAYEQYF.

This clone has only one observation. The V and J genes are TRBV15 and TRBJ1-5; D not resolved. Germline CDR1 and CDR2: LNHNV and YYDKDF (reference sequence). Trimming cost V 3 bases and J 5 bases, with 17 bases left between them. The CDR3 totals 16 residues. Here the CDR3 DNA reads TGTGCCACCAGCAGTCATGGGAAGGGAACCCATCAGCCCCAGCATTTT. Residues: CATSSHGKGTHQPQHF. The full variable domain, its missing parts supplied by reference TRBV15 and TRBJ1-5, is DAMVIQNPRYQVTQFGKPVTLSCSQTLNHNVMYWYQQKSSQAPKLLFHYYDKDFNNEADTPDNFQSRRPNTSFCFLDIRSPGLGDTAMYLCATSSHGKGTHQPQHFGDGTRLSIL.

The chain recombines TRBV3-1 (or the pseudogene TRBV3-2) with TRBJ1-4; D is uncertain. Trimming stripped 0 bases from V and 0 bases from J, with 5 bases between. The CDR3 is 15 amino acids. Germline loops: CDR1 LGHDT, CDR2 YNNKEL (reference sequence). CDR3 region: CASSQEVATNEKLFF. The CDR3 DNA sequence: TGTGCCAGCAGCCAAGAGGTTGCAACTAATGAAAAACTGTTTTTT.

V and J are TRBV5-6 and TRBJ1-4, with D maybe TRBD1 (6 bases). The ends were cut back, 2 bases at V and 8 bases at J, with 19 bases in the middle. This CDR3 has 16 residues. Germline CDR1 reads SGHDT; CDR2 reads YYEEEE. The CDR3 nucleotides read TGTGCCAGCAGCTTAGGACTGGGCAGGGGTGGCGAAAAACTGTTTTTT. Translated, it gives CASSLGLGRGGEKLFF.